This TCR beta chain was obtained from a study of CD8+ T cells in alopecia areata. RNA was extracted and reverse transcribed into cDNA as the sequencing template. Assay used: immunoSEQ multiplex PCR; TCRdb lists only in-frame clones, some missing. The table shows about 210,000 clones, with around 57% occurring only once. Indicated treatment: oral pan-JAK inhibitor, 5-10 mg twice daily. The length of the CDR3 is 12 residues. Germline V gene data show CDR1 as SEHNR and CDR2 as FQNEAQ (reference sequence). V gave up 5 bases and J gave up 5 bases, with 9 bases separating them. Sample: CD4+ T cells sorted from blood, taken at week 4, from a patient treated with tofacitinib. V gene TRBV7-9 combines with J gene TRBJ2-5; D is undetermined. This TCR was recovered from a human donor with alopecia areata. CDR3 loop: CASSPTRETQYF. The CDR3 bases are TGTGCCAGCAGCCCGACCCGCGAGACCCAGTACTTC.